This T cell receptor (beta chain) was sequenced for a study of shared clonotypes between healthy human individuals. Turning to the study itself: Per donor, CD8 memory used one plate, CD8 naive used two, CD4 memory used three and CD4 naive used three.

The repertoire was sequenced with immunoSEQ multiplex PCR; TCRdb's copy has only in-frame clones and lacks some. The sample includes about 2 million clones, less than 95% of them seen just once. CD45RO-negative CD8 cells positively selected for CCR7 made up the naive population, which excluded terminally differentiated effector memory CD45RA+ cells. Only Caucasian adults living in Nashville, Tennessee made up the donor group. Overall study findings and caveats: Relative to memory subsets, naive subsets generally showed larger estimated richness. The study sampled only blood, and tissue repertoires likely differ.

As concerns this clone: Its antigen is not identified.

Germline values: CDR1 SNHLY, CDR2 FYNNEI. Trimming took off 3 bases at V and 4 bases at J, with 12 bases between the two ends. The CDR3 totals 14 residues. This TCR came from a man between 18 and 29 years old in good health. Sequences were obtained from naive CD8+ T cells sorted from blood. The chain combines TRBV2 with TRBJ1-2; no clear D. CDR3 sequence reads: CASSEGRVSYGYTF. CDR3 nucleotide sequence: TGTGCCAGCAGTGAGGGCCGGGTTAGCTATGGCTACACCTTC.